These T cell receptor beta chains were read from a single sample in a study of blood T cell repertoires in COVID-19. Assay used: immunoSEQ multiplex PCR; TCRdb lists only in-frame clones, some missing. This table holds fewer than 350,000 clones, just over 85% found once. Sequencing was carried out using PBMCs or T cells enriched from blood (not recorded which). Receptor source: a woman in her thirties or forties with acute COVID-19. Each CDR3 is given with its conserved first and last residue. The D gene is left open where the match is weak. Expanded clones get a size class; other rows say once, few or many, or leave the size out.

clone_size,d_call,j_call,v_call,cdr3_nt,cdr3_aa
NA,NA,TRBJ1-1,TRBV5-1,TGCGCCAGCAGCTTGAATACGGGTCCGAACACTGAAGCTTTCTTT,CASSLNTGPNTEAFF
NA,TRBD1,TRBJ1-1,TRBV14,TGTGCCAGCAGCTTGACCCGGGACAGGGGTACTGAAGCTTTCTTT,CASSLTRDRGTEAFF
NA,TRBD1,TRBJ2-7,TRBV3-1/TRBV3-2,TGTGCCAGCAGCCAACCAGGGGACAGGGACTCCTACGAGCAGTACTTC,CASSQPGDRDSYEQYF
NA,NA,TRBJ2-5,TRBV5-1,TGCGCCAGCAGCTTGGGAGCTCAGACAAGAGAGACCCAGTACTTC,CASSLGAQTRETQYF
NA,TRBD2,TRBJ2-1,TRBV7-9,TGTGCCAGCAGCCCAGAGCCTAGCGGGGGAGCTAATGAGCAGTTCTTC,CASSPEPSGGANEQFF
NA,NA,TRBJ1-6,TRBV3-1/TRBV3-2,TGTGCCAGCAGCCAAGAGCGACGGAGGACGGCAACCTCCTATAATTCACCCCTCCACTTT,CASSQERRRTATSYNSPLHF
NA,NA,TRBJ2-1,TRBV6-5,TGTGCCAGCACTGGGAGAAGCGGAGCTCAGTTCTTC,CASTGRSGAQFF
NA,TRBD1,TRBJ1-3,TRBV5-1,TGCGCCAGCAGCTTGAGGGGGCTCGGAAACACCATATATTTT,CASSLRGLGNTIYF
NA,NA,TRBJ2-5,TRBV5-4,TGTGCCAGCAGCTTCGGTAACAGGGCAGAGACCCAGTACTTC,CASSFGNRAETQYF
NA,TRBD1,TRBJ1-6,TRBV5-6,TGTGCCAGCAGGGTACACGGGGACAGGGTGAGGTCACCCCTCCACTTT,CASRVHGDRVRSPLHF
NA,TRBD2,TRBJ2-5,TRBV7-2,TGTGCCAGCAGCTTAAGTAGGCTAGCGGGACGACAAGAGACCCAGTACTTC,CASSLSRLAGRQETQYF
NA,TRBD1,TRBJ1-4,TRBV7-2,TGTGCCAGCAGCCCCGCTGGGGCCCTGGCGACAGGGAGGGAAAAACTGTTTTTT,CASSPAGALATGREKLFF
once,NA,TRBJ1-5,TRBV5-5,TGTGCCAGCAGCTTGGCGGGGGGGCGAAACAATCAGCCCCAGCATTTT,CASSLAGGRNNQPQHF
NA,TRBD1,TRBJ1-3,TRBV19,TGTGCCAGTAGTAACACCGGGACAGCGTCTGGAAACACCATATATTTT,CASSNTGTASGNTIYF
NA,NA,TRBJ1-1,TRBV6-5,TGTGCCAGCAGTTACTCCCACAGGTTGAACACTGAAGCTTTCTTT,CASSYSHRLNTEAFF
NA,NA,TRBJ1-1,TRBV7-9,TGTGCCAGCAGCTTAGGCCACCAGGGCGTGGGGACTGAAGCTTTCTTT,CASSLGHQGVGTEAFF
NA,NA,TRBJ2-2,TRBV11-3,TGTGCCAGCAGCGCGGTCGGCACCGGGGAGCTGTTTTTT,CASSAVGTGELFF
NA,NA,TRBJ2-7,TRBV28,TGTGCCAGCAGTTTATCGGGTCTCTCCTACGAGCAGTACTTC,CASSLSGLSYEQYF
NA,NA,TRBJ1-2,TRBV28,TGTGCCAGCAGTTTATTAGGGGTGGGCTATGGCTACACCTTC,CASSLLGVGYGYTF
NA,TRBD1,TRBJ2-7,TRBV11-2,TGTGCCAGCAAGTTTGGACAGGGCAGGTACGAGCAGTACTTC,CASKFGQGRYEQYF
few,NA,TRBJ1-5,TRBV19,TGTGCCAGTAGTAAGGACAGTACCTATCAGCCCCAGCATTTT,CASSKDSTYQPQHF
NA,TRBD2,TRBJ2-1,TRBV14,TGTGCCAGCCGCGAATCCGGGACTAGCGGAATGAGCTCCTACAATGAGCAGTTCTTC,CASRESGTSGMSSYNEQFF
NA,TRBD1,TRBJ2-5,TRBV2,TGTGCCAGCCAAGGGAGACAGGGGATTCGGGAGACCCAGTACTTC,CASQGRQGIRETQYF
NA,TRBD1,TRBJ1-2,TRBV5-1,TGCGCCAGCAGCTTAAACCCGACAGGGGAGTATGGCTACACCTTC,CASSLNPTGEYGYTF
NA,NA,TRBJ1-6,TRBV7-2,TGTGCCAGCAGCTCAGAGACAGGCTTAGCATCACCCCTCCACTTT,CASSSETGLASPLHF
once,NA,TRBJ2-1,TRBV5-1,TGCGCCAGCAGTCAGCTACAGGGAAGTGAGCAGTTCTTC,CASSQLQGSEQFF
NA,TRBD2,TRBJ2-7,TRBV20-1,TGCAGTGCTAGTTTGGGGGGGGGCTACGAGCAGTACTTC,CSASLGGGYEQYF
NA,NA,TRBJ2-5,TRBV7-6,TGTGCCAGCAGCTTTGGGGGGAAAGAGACCCAGTACTTC,CASSFGGKETQYF
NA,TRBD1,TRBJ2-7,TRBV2,TGTGCCAGCAGGTTCCAACAGGGGGGATTCTACGAGCAGTACTTC,CASRFQQGGFYEQYF
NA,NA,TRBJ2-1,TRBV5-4,TGTGCCAGCAGCTTATCGGGAGCTAGCAGGATTCCGAATGAGCAGTTCTTC,CASSLSGASRIPNEQFF
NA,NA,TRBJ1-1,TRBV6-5,TGTACCAGCAGTTATATGACACCAAACACTGAAGCTTTCTTT,CTSSYMTPNTEAFF
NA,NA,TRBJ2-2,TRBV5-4,TGTGCCAGCAGCTCCGGGACTCTCTTGAACACCGGGGAGCTGTTTTTT,CASSSGTLLNTGELFF
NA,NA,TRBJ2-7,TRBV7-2,TGTGCCAGCAGCTTATCTCAGGGGATCGAGCAGTACTTC,CASSLSQGIEQYF
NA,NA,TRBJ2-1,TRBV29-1,TGCAGTGGACTGTGGGATGAGCAGTTCTTC,CSGLWDEQFF
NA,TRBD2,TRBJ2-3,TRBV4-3,TGCGCCAGCAGCCAAGCTCCCTACCGACTAGCGGGAGGGGTAGGAGATACGCAGTATTTT,CASSQAPYRLAGGVGDTQYF
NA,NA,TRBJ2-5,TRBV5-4,TGTGCCAGCAGCCAACGGACGGGAGAAGAGACCCAGTACTTC,CASSQRTGEETQYF
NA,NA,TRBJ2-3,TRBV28,TGTGCCAGCGCTTGGGGACTCGTTCCGACTCGAGGCACAGATACGCAGTATTTT,CASAWGLVPTRGTDTQYF
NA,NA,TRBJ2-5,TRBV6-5,TGTGCCAGCAGTTCTACTCGGAGGGCTTCGAAGGAGACCCAGTACTTC,CASSSTRRASKETQYF
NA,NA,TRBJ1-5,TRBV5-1,TGCGCCAGCAGCTTGTCAGGTTACAATCAGCCCCAGCATTTT,CASSLSGYNQPQHF
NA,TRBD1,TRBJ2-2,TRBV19,TGTGCCAGTAAAAACCGGGACAGGCTAGCCGGGGAGCTGTTTTTT,CASKNRDRLAGELFF
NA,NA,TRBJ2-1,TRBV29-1,TGCAGCGGGAGGGGACTTGCGAGTTACAATGAGCAGTTCTTC,CSGRGLASYNEQFF
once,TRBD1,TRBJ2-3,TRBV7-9,TGTGCCAGCAGCTTGGGACAGGGTTGGGTAGATACGCAGTATTTT,CASSLGQGWVDTQYF
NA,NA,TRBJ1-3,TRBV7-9,TGTGCCAGCAGCTTATTTTCGGCAGGGGTCGTAAGGTCTGGAAACACCATATATTTT,CASSLFSAGVVRSGNTIYF
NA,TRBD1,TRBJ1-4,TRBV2,TGTGCCAGCAGCGACAGGGATACAACTAATGAAAAACTGTTTTTT,CASSDRDTTNEKLFF
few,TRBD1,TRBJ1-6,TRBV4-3,TGCGCCAGCAGCCAAGTTGCGGGACAGAACGTGACACCCCTCCACTTT,CASSQVAGQNVTPLHF
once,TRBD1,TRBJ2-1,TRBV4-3,TGCGCCAGCAGCCAAGTGGGGACAGGTGAGAATGAGCAGTTCTTC,CASSQVGTGENEQFF